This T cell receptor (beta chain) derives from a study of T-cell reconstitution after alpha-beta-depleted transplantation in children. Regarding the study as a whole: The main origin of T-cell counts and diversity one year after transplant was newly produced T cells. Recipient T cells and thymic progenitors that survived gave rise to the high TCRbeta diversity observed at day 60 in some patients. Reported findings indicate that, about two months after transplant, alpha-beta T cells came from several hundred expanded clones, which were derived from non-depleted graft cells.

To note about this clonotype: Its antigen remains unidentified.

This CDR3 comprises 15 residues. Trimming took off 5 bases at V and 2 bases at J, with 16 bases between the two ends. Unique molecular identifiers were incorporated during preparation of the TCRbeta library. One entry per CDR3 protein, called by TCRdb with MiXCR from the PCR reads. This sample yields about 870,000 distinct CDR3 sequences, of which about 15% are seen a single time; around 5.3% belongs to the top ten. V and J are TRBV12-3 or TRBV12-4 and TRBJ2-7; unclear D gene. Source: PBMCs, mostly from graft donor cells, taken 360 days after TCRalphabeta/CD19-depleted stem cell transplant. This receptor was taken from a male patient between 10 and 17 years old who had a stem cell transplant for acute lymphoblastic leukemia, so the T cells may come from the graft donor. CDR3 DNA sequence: TGTGCCAGCAGTCTCGGTCGGAACCTACCCTACGAGCAGTACTTC. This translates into CASSLGRNLPYEQYF.